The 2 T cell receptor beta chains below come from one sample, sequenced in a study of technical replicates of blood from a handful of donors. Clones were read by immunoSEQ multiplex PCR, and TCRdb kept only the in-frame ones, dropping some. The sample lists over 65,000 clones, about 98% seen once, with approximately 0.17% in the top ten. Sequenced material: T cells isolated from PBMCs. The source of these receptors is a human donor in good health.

The CDR3, as DNA: TGCGCCAGCAGCCAGGTTCGACAGCTAGCTAACTATGGCTACACCTTC. Protein sequence: CASSQVRQLANYGYTF. The chain recombines TRBV4-1 with TRBJ1-2, with a weak D call TRBD1 (5 bases). The CDR3 loop spans 16 amino acids. Trimming cost V 3 bases and J 0 bases, with 14 bases left between them. Germline CDR1 MGHRA, CDR2 YSYEKL.

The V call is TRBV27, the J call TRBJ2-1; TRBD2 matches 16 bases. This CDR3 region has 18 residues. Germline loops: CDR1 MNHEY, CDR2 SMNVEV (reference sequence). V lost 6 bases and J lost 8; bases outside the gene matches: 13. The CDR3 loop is CASRRTHMGLAGGDEQFF. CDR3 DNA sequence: TGTGCCAGCAGGCGAACACACATGGGACTAGCGGGAGGGGATGAGCAGTTCTTC.